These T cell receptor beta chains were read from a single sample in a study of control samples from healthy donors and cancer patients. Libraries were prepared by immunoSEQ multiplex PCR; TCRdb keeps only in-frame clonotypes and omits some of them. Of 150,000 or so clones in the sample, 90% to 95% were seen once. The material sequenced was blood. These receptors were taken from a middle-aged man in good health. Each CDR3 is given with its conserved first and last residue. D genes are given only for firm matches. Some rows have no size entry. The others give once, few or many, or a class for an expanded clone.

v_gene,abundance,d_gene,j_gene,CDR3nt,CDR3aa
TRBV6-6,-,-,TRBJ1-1,TGTGCCAGCAGCCCTACAGTCACTGAAGCTTTCTTT,CASSPTVTEAFF
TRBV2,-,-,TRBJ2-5,TGTGCCAGCAGTGACAGGGAAAAAGAGACCCAGTACTTC,CASSDREKETQYF
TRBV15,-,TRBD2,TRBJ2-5,TGTGCCACCAGCGGAAGACTAGCGAGAACTTCCAGGGGACAAGAGACCCAGTACTTC,CATSGRLARTSRGQETQYF
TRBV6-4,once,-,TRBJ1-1,TGTGCCAGCAGGCAGACAGTTTATGACCGGGCTTTCTTT,CASRQTVYDRAFF
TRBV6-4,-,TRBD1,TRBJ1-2,TGTGCCAGCAACCGGGACAGTTATGGCTACACCTTC,CASNRDSYGYTF
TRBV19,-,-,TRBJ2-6,TGTGCCAGTAACTGGGGCTCTGGGGCCAACGTCCTGACTTTC,CASNWGSGANVLTF
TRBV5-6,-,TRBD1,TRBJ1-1,TGTGCCAGCAGCTACTACAGGGGATTGGCGGACACTGAAGCTTTCTTT,CASSYYRGLADTEAFF
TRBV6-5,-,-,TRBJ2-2,TGTGCCAGCAGCCCCGCTGCCGGTTGGGAGCTGTTTTTT,CASSPAAGWELFF
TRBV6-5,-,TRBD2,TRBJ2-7,TGTGCCAGCAGTTACGGACTAGCCTCCGAGCAGTACTTC,CASSYGLASEQYF
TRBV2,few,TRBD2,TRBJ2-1,TGTGCCAGCAGTGTCTCTCTAGCGGGAGGAGGCAATGAGCAGTTCTTC,CASSVSLAGGGNEQFF